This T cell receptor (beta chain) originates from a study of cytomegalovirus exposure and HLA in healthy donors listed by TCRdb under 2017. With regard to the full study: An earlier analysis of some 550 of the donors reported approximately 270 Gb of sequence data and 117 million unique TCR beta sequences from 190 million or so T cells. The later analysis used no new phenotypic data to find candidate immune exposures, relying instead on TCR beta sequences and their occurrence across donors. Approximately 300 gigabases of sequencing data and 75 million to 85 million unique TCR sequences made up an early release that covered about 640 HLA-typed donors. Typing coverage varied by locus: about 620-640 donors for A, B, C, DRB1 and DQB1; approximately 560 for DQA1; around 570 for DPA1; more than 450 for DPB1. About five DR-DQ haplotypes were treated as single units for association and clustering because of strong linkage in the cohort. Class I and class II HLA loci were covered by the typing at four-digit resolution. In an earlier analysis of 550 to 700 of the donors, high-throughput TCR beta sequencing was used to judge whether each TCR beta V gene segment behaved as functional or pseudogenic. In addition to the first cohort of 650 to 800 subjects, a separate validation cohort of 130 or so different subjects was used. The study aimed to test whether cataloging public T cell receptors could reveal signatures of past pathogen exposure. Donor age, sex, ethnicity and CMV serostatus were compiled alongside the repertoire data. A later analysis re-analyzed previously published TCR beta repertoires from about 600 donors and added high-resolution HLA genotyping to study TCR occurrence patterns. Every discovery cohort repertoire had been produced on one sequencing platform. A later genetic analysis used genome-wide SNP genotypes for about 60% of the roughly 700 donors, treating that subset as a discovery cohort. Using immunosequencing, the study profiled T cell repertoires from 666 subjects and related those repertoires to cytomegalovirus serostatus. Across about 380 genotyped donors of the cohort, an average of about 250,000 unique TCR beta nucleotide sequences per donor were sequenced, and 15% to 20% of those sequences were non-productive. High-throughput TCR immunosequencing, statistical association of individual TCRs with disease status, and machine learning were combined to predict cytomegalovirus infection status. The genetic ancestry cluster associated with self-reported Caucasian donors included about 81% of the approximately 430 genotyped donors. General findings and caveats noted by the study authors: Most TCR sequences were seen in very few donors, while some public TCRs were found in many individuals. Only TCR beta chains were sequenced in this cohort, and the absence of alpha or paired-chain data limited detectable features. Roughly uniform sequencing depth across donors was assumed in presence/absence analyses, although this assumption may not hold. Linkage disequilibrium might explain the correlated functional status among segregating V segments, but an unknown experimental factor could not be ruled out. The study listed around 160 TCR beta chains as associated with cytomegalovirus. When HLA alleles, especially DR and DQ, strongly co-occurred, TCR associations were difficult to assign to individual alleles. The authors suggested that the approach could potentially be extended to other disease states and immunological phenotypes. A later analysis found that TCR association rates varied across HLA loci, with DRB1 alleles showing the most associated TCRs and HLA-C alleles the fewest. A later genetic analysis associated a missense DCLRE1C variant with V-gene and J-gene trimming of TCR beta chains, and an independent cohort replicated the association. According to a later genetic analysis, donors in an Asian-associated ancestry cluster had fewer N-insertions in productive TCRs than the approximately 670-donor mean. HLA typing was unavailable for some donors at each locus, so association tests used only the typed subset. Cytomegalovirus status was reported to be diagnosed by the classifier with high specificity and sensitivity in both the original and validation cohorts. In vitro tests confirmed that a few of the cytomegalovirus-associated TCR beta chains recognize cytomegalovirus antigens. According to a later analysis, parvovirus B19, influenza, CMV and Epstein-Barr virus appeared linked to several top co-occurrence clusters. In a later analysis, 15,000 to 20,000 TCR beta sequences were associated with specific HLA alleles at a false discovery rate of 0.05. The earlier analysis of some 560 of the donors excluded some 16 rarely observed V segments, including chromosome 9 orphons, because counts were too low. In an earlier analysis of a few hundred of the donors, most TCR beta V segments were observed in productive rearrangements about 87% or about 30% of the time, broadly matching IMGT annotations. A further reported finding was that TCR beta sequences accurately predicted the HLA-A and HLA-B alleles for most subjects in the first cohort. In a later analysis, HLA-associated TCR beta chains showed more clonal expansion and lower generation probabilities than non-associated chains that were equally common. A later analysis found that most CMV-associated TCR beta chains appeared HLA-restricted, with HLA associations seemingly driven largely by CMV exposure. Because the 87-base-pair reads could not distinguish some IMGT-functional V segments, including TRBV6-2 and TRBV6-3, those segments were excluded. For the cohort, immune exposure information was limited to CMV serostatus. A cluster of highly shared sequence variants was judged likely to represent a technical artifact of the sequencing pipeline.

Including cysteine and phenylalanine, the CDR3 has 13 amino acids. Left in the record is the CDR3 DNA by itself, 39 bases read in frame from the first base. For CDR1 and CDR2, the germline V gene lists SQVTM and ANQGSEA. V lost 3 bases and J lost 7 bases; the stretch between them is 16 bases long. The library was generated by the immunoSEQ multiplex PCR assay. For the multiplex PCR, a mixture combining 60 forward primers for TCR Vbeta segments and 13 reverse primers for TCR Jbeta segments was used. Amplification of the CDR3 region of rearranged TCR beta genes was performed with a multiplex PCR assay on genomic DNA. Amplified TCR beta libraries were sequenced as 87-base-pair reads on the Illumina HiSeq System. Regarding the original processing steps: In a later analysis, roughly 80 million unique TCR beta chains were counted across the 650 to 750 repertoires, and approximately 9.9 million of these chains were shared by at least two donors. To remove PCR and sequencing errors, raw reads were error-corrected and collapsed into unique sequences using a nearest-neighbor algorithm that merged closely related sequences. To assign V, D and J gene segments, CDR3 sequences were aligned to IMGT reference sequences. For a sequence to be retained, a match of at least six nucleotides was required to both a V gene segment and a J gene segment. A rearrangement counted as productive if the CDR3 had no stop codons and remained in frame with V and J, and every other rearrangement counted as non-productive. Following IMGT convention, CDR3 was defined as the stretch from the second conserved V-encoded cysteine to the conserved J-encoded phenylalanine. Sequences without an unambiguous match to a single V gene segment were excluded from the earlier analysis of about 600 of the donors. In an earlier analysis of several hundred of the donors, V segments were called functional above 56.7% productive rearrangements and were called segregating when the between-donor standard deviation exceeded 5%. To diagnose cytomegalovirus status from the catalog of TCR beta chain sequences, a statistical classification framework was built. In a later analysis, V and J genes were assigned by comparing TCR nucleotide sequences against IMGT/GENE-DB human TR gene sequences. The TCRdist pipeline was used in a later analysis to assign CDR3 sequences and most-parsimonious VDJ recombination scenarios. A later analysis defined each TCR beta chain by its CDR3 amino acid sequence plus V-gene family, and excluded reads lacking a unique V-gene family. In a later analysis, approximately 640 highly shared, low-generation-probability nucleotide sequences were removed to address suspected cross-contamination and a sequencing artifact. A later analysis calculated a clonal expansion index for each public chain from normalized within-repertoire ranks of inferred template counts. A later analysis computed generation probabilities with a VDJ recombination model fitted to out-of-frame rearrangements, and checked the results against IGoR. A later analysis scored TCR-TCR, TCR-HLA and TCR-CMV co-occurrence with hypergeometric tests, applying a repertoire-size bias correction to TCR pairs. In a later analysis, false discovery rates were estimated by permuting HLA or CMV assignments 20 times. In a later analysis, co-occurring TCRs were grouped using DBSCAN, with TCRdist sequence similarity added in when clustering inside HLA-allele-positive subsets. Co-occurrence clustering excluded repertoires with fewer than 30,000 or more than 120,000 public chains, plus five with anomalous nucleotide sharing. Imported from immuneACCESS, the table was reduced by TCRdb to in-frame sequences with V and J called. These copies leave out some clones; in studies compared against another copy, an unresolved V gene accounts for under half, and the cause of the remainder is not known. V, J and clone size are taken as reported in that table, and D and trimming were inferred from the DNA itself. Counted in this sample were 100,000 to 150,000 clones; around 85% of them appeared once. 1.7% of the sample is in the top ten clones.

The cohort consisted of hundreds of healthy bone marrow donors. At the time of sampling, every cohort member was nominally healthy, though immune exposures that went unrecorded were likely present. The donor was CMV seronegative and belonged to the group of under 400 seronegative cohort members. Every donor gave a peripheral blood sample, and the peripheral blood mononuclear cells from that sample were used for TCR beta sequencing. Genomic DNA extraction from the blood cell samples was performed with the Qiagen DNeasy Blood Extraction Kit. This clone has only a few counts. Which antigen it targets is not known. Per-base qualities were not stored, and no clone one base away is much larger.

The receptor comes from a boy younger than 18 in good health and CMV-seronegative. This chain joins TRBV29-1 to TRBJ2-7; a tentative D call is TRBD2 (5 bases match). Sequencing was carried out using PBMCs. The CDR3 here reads CSVEGGSGSEQYF. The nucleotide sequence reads TGCAGCGTTGAGGGCGGGTCGGGGTCGGAGCAGTACTTC.